This T cell receptor (beta chain) was recovered during a study of shared clonotypes between healthy human individuals. As for the study in general: Donors consisted of a couple of women and three men between 18 and 49.

Everyone who donated was a Caucasian adult who lived in Nashville, Tennessee. This clone was detected a few times. Its antigen is as yet unknown. The CDR3 is made up of 15 amino acids. Looked up from germline, CDR1 is PRHDT and CDR2 is FYEKMQ (reference sequence). J lost 5 bases, V lost 5 bases, and 7 bases had no gene match. Genomic DNA of each subset was evenly split across several immunoSEQ plates. Repertoires were generated with immunoSEQ multiplex PCR, while TCRdb's copy carries only in-frame clones and drops some. This sample yields around 500,000 clones, of which 70% to 80% are seen a single time; around 13% belongs to the top ten. Study findings and constraints: Sampling was confined to blood; repertoires within tissues likely differ.

The receptor comes from a woman between 35 and 50 years old in good health. Some clones in this sample may be carry-over from other donors' samples. Material: PBMCs. The chain recombines TRBV13 with TRBJ2-1; 9 bases match TRBD2. Here the CDR3 reads CASSQLAGAHNEQFF. CDR3 sequence (DNA): TGTGCCAGCAGCCAATTAGCGGGAGCCCACAATGAGCAGTTCTTC.